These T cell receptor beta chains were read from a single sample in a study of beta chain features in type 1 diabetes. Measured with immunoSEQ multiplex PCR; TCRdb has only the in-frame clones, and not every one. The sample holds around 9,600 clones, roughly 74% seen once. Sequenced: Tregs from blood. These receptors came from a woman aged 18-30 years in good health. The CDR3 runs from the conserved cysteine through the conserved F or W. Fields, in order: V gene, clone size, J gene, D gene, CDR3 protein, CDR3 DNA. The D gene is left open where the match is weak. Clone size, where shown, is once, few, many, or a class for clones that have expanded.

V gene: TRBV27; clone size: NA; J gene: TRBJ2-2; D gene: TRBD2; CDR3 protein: CASSFTSGRVFTGELFF; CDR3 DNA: TGTGCCAGCAGCTTTACTAGCGGGAGGGTTTTTACCGGGGAGCTGTTTTTT
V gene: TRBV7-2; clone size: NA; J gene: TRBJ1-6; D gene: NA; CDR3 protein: CASSLVIGVNSPLHF; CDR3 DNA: TGTGCCAGCAGCTTAGTCATAGGAGTAAATTCACCCCTCCACTTT
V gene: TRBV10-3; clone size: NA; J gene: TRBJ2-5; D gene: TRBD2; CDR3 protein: CAIRLRTSFDF; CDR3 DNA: TGTGCCATCAGACTTAGGACTAGCTTTGACTTC
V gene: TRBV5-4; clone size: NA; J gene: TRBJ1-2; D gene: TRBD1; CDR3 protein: CASSSGQGLGYTF; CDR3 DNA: TGTGCCAGCAGCTCCGGACAGGGTTTGGGCTACACCTTC
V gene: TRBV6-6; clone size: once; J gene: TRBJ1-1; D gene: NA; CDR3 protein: CAAKGLGMNTEAFF; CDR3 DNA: TGTGCCGCGAAGGGGCTCGGAATGAACACTGAAGCTTTCTTT
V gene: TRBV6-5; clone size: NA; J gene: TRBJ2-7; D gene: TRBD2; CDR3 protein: CASTRLAGGPYEQYF; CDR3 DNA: TGTGCCAGCACCCGGCTAGCGGGGGGCCCGTACGAGCAGTACTTC
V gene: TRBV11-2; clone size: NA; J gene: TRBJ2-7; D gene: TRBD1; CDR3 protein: CASSLGPDRGYEQYF; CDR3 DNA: TGTGCCAGCAGCTTAGGGCCGGACAGGGGCTACGAGCAGTACTTC
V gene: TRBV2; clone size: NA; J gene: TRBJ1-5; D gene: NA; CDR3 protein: CASSGRDSYQPQHF; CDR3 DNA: TGTGCCAGCAGCGGCCGGGACTCCTATCAGCCCCAGCATTTT
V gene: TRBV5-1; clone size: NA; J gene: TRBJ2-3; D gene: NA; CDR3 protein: CASSPFRVAADTQYF; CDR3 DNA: TGCGCCAGCAGCCCATTCAGGGTGGCGGCAGATACGCAGTATTTT
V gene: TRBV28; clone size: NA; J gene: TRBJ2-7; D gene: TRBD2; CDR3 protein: CASSTLLAREQYF; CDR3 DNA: TGTGCCAGCAGTACATTACTAGCGCGGGAGCAGTACTTC
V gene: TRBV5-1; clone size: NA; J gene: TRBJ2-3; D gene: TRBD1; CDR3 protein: CASSLGTGPTDTQYF; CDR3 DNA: TGCGCCAGCAGCTTGGGGACAGGGCCCACAGATACGCAGTATTTT
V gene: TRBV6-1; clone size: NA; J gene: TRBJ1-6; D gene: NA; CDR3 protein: CASSERIGSSYNSPLHF; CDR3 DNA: TGTGCCAGCAGTGAAAGAATCGGGAGCTCCTATAATTCACCCCTCCACTTT
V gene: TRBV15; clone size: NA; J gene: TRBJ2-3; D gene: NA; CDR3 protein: CATSRETFTDTQYF; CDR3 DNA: TGTGCCACCAGCAGAGAGACTTTCACAGATACGCAGTATTTT
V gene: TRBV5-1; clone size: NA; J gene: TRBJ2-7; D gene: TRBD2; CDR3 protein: CASSLGGPYEQYF; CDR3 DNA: TGCGCCAGCTCCCTGGGAGGGCCCTACGAGCAGTACTTC
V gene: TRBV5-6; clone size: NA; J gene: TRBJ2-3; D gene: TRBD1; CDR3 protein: CASSLDRGNTDTQYF; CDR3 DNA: TGTGCCAGCAGCCTTGACAGGGGGAACACAGATACGCAGTATTTT
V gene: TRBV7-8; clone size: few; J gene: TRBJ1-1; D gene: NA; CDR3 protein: CASSFNRESTEAFF; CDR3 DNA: TGTGCCAGCAGCTTTAACAGGGAATCCACTGAAGCTTTCTTT
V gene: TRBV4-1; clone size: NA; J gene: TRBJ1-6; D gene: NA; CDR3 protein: CASSQNRVQGTLHF; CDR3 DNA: TGCGCCAGCAGCCAGAACAGGGTTCAGGGGACCCTCCACTTT
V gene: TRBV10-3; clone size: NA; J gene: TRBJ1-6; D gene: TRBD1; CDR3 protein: CAIRKGTGDEFHF; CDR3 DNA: TGTGCCATCAGAAAGGGGACAGGTGACGAGTTCCACTTT
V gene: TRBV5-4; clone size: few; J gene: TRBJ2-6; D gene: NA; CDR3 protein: CASSPQGPGANVLTF; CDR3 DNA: TGTGCCAGCAGCCCACAGGGTCCCGGGGCCAACGTCCTGACTTTC
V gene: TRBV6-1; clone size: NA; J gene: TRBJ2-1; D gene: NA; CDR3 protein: CASSANRNEQFF; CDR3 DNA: TGTGCCAGCAGTGCGAACAGGAATGAGCAGTTCTTC
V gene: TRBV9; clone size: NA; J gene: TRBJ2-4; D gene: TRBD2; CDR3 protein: CASSEGSGGLAKNIQYF; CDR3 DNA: TGTGCCAGCAGCGAGGGTAGCGGGGGTCTAGCCAAAAACATTCAGTACTTC
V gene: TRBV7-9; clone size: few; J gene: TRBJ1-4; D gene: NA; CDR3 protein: CASSSYRARNEKLFF; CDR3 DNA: TGTGCCAGCAGCTCCTACAGAGCACGAAATGAAAAACTGTTTTTT
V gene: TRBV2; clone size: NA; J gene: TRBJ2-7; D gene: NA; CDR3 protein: CASSERRGNYEQYF; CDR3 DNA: TGTGCCAGCAGTGAACGCAGGGGAAATTACGAGCAGTACTTC
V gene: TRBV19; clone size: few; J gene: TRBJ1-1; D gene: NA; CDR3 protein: CASSILGRGGTEAFF; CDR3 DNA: TGTGCCAGTAGTATCCTTGGCCGGGGGGGTACTGAAGCTTTCTTT
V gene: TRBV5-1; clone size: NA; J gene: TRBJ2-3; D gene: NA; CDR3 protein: CASSLVTGTGTDTQYF; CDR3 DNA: TGCGCCAGCAGCTTGGTCACAGGAACGGGCACAGATACGCAGTATTTT
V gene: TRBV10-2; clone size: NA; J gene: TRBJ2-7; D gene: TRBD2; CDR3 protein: CASRVSGSPSYEQYF; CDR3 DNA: TGCGCCAGCAGGGTTAGCGGGAGTCCATCCTACGAGCAGTACTTC
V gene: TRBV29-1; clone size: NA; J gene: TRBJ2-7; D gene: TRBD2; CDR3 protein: CSATTSGSGEQYF; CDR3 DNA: TGCAGCGCCACGACTAGCGGGAGTGGAGAGCAGTACTTC
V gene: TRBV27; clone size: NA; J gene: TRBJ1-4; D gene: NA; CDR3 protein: CASSLRFGGLKKLFF; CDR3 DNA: NA
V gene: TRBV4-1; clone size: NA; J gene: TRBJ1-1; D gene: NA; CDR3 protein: CASSQIQRRNGLNTEAFF; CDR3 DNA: TGCGCCAGCAGCCAGATCCAGCGTCGTAACGGCTTGAACACTGAAGCTTTCTTT
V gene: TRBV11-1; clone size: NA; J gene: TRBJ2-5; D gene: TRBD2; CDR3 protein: CASSVFSGGQETQYF; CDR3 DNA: TGTGCCAGCAGCGTCTTCTCGGGAGGGCAAGAGACCCAGTACTTC
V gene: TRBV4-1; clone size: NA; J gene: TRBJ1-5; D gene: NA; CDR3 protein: CASSQASQGLGQPQHF; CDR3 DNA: TGCGCCAGCAGCCAAGCGAGCCAGGGGTTGGGTCAGCCCCAGCATTTT
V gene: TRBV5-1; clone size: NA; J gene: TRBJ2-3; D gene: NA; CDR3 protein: CASSFRDSRTLDTQYF; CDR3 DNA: TGCGCCAGCAGCTTTCGGGATTCGCGGACTTTAGATACGCAGTATTTT
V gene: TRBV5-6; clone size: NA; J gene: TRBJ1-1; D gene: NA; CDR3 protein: CASSLTTGIGFGTEAFF; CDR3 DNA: TGTGCCAGCAGCTTGACGACAGGAATCGGTTTTGGTACTGAAGCTTTCTTT
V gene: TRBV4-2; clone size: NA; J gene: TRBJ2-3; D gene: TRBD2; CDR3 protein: CASSQGVAGVRADTQYF; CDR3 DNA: TGTGCCAGCAGCCAAGGGGTAGCGGGAGTTAGAGCAGATACGCAGTATTTT
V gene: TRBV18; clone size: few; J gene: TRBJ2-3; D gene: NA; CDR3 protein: CASSPLRGTDTQYF; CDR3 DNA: TGTGCCAGCTCACCACTTCGGGGAACAGATACGCAGTATTTT
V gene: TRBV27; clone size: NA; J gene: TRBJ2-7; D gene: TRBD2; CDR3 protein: CASSPPRGLDDEQYF; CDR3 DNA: TGTGCCAGCAGTCCCCCCCGGGGACTAGACGACGAGCAGTACTTC
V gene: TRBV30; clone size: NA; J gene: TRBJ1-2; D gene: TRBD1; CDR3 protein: CAWRYRDRGTSGYTF; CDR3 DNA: TGTGCCTGGAGATACCGGGACAGGGGAACCTCTGGCTACACCTTC
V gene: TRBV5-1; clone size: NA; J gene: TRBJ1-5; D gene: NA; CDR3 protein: CASSLGASNQPQHF; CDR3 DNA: TGCGCCAGCAGTTTGGGGGCAAGCAATCAGCCCCAGCATTTT
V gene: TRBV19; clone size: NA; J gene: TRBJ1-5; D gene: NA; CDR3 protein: CASRRLQGNQPQHF; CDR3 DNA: TGTGCCAGTAGGCGTCTTCAGGGAAATCAGCCCCAGCATTTT
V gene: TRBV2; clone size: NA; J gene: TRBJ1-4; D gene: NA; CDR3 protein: CASSRGGAGEKLFF; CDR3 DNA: TGTGCCAGCAGCAGAGGGGGGGCAGGCGAAAAACTGTTTTTT
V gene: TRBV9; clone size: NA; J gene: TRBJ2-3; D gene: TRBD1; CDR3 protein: CASSKRQGPTDTQYF; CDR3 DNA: TGTGCCAGCAGCAAGCGACAGGGACCGACAGATACGCAGTATTTT
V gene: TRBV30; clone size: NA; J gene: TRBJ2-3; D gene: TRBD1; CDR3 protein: CAWSIRTGGLDTQYF; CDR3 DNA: TGTGCCTGGAGCATTCGTACAGGGGGCCTGGATACGCAGTATTTT